The T cell receptor (beta chain) described here comes from a study of shared clonotypes between healthy human individuals. Overall study results and limits: The represented genetic and exposure-history diversity was limited by the small number of donors.

V was clipped by 3 bases and J by 2 bases; unmatched bases: 3. The germline gives CDR1 MNHNS, CDR2 SASEGT. The CDR3 covers 15 residues. Data came from immunoSEQ multiplex PCR; TCRdb stores just in-frame clones and leaves some out. The repertoire holds about 480,000 clones, over 60% seen once, with 12% in the top ten. As for this clone: Its antigen is as yet unknown.

The sequenced sample was PBMCs. V is TRBV6-1 and J is TRBJ2-3; 9 bases map to TRBD2. This clonotype originated in a woman aged 40 to 55 in good health. Some clones in this sample may be carry-over from other donors' samples. The CDR3, as DNA: TGTGCCAGCAGTGAGTTAGCGGGGGACACAGATACGCAGTATTTT. It encodes CASSELAGDTDTQYF.